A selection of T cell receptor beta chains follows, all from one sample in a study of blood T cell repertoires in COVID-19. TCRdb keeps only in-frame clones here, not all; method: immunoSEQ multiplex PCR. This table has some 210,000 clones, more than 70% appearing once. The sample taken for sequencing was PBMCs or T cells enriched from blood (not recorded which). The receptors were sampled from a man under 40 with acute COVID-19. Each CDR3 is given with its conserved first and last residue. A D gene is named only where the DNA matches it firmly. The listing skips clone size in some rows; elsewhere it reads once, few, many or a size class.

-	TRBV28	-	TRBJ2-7	TGTGCCAGCAGTTTTCAGGGGACCAACTACGAGCAGTACTTC	CASSFQGTNYEQYF
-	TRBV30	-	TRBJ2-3	TGTGCCTGGAATAGGTGGGGCGCTAGCACAGATACGCAGTATTTT	CAWNRWGASTDTQYF
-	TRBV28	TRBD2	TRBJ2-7	TGTGCCAGCAGAGAGGGGACTATAGGAACTTACGAGCAGTACTTC	CASREGTIGTYEQYF
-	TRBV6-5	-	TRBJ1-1	TGTGCCAGCTTCCTCACGGGGACTGAAGCTTTCTTT	CASFLTGTEAFF
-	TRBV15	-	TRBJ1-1	TGTGCCACCAGCAGAGATGGGCAGGTCTTAGCTTTCTTT	CATSRDGQVLAFF
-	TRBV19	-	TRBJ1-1	TGTGCCAGTAGTATACAGGGGAGGGACACTGAAGCTTTCTTT	CASSIQGRDTEAFF
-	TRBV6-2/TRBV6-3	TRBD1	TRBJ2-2	TGTGCCAGCAGTTGGCAGGGGGCGACTTTGGGGGAGCTGTTTTTT	CASSWQGATLGELFF
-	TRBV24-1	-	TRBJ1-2	TGTGCCACCAGTGATTCGGGGTTAGGGTATGGCTACACCTTC	CATSDSGLGYGYTF
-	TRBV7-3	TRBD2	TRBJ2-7	TGTGCCAGCAGCTTCTTGCAGCGGGGGGCCCTCTCCTACGAGCAGTACTTC	CASSFLQRGALSYEQYF
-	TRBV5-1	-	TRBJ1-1	TGCGCCAGCAGCTCAACAGGGACCACTGAAGCTTTCTTT	CASSSTGTTEAFF
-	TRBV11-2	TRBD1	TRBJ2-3	TGTGCCAGCAGCTCCAGAGGGAACAGGGGGACGACAGATACGCAGTATTTT	CASSSRGNRGTTDTQYF
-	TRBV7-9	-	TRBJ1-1	TGTGCCAGCAGCCTTGGACAGATGAACACTGAAGCTTTCTTT	CASSLGQMNTEAFF
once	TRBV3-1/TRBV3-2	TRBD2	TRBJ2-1	TGTGCCAGCAGGCACCTAGCGGGGGGTGCTCACAATGAGCAGTTCTTC	CASRHLAGGAHNEQFF
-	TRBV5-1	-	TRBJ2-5	TGCGCCAGCAGCCGCGGGTTGGGAGAGACCCAGTACTTC	CASSRGLGETQYF
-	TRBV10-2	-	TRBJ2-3	TGCGCCAGCAGTGAGTCGAGAGAAACTAGCACAGATACGCAGTATTTT	CASSESRETSTDTQYF
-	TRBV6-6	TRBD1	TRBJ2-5	TGTGCCAGCATTCCTGAAGACAGGGTAGAGACCCAGTACTTC	CASIPEDRVETQYF
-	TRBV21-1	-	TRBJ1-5	TGTGCCAGCAGCAAAAGAGAGGGGGCGAGGGGTAGCAATCAGCCCCAGCATTTT	CASSKREGARGSNQPQHF